This note documents a single T cell receptor beta chain sequence. The data were obtained in a study of T cells after yellow fever vaccination. After removal of 6 bases from V and 4 bases from J, the junction contained 5 bases not matched to a gene. In germline, CDR1 is MNHNS, CDR2 SASEGT. The CDR3 totals 14 residues. A single record per CDR3 protein comes from TCRdb applying MiXCR to the 5' RACE reads. The profile shows some 560,000 distinct CDR3 sequences, approximately 16% of them singletons. This clonotype was sampled from a man aged 18-30 years who received the YFV17D yellow fever vaccine. This chain links TRBV6-1 with TRBJ2-2; 7 bases match TRBD1. Sequencing was performed on PBMCs, taken 5 days after the first yellow fever vaccination. CDR3 bases: TGTGCCAGCAGGGAGAAGGGGGCCACCGGGGAGCTGTTTTTT. Translation: CASREKGATGELFF.